The TCR beta chain under discussion was sequenced for a study of cytomegalovirus exposure and HLA in healthy donors (dated 2017 in TCRdb). The study in broad terms: In an earlier analysis of fewer than 750 of the donors, 250 to 350 Gb of sequence data and 90 million to 130 million unique TCR beta sequences from some 170 million T cells were reported. Roughly 310 gigabases of sequencing data and tens of millions of unique TCR sequences were included in an early release covering over 600 HLA-typed donors. The genetic ancestry cluster associated with self-reported Caucasian donors included about 81% of the roughly 410 genotyped donors. The study was designed to test whether signatures of past pathogen exposure could be identified by cataloging public T cell receptors. The T cell repertoires of some 670 subjects were profiled by immunosequencing and related to cytomegalovirus serostatus. Along with the roughly 700-subject first cohort, a separate validation cohort of over a hundred different subjects was used. To predict cytomegalovirus infection status, the study brought together high-throughput TCR immunosequencing, statistical association of individual TCRs with disease status, and machine learning. A later analysis re-analyzed previously published TCR beta repertoires from 660 or so donors and added high-resolution HLA genotyping to study TCR occurrence patterns. Rather than drawing on any new phenotypic data, the later analysis identified candidate immune exposures from TCR beta sequences and the way those sequences occurred across donors. In an earlier analysis of more than 550 of the donors, high-throughput TCR beta sequencing was used to judge whether each TCR beta V gene segment behaved as functional or pseudogenic. Donor age, sex, ethnicity and CMV serostatus were collected together with the repertoire data. Genome-wide SNP genotypes for about 55% of the 666 donors were used in a later genetic analysis, which treated that subset as a discovery cohort. All discovery cohort repertoires had been generated using a single sequencing platform. HLA typing covered class I and class II loci at four-digit resolution. Typing coverage varied by locus: about 620-630 donors for A, B, C, DRB1 and DQB1; roughly 520 for DQA1; about 600 for DPA1; roughly 450 for DPB1. A handful of DR-DQ haplotypes were treated as single units for association and clustering because of strong linkage in the cohort. On average, around 240,000 unique TCR beta nucleotide sequences were sequenced per donor among a few hundred genotyped donors of the cohort, with roughly 19% of those sequences being non-productive.

The library was prepared using the immunoSEQ multiplex PCR assay. For the multiplex PCR, a mixture combining 60 forward primers for TCR Vbeta segments and 13 reverse primers for TCR Jbeta segments was used. Amplification of the CDR3 region of rearranged TCR beta genes was performed with a multiplex PCR assay on genomic DNA. The Illumina HiSeq System was used to sequence the amplified TCR beta libraries as 87-base-pair reads. Regarding the original processing steps: A later analysis counted tens of millions of unique TCR beta chains across the 666 repertoires, and some 11 million of these chains were shared by at least two donors. To remove PCR and sequencing errors, raw reads were error-corrected and collapsed into unique sequences using a nearest-neighbor algorithm that merged closely related sequences. Alignment of CDR3 sequences to IMGT reference sequences was used to assign V, D and J gene segments. For a sequence to be retained, at least a six-nucleotide match to both a V gene segment and a J gene segment was required. A rearrangement was called productive if the CDR3 had no stop codons and remained in frame with V and J, and every other rearrangement was called non-productive. CDR3 was defined by IMGT convention, running from the second conserved V-encoded cysteine to the conserved J-encoded phenylalanine. The earlier analysis of about 590 of the donors excluded sequences that lacked an unambiguous match to a single V gene segment. In an earlier analysis of approximately 590 of the donors, V segments were called functional above 56.7% productive rearrangements and were called segregating when the between-donor standard deviation exceeded 5%. A statistical classification framework was built for diagnosing cytomegalovirus status from the catalog of TCR beta chain sequences. A later analysis assigned V and J genes by comparing TCR nucleotide sequences with IMGT/GENE-DB human TR gene sequences. The TCRdist pipeline was used in a later analysis to assign CDR3 sequences and most-parsimonious VDJ recombination scenarios. In a later analysis, each TCR beta chain was defined by its CDR3 amino acid sequence together with its V-gene family, and reads without a unique V-gene family were excluded. As a way to deal with suspected cross-contamination and a sequencing artifact, a later analysis dropped 450 to 600 nucleotide sequences that were highly shared and had low generation probability. In a later analysis, a clonal expansion index was calculated for each public chain from normalized within-repertoire ranks of inferred template counts. In a later analysis, generation probabilities were computed using a VDJ recombination model fitted to out-of-frame rearrangements, and the results were checked against IGoR. In a later analysis, hypergeometric tests were used to score TCR-TCR, TCR-HLA and TCR-CMV co-occurrence, with a repertoire-size bias correction applied to TCR pairs. In a later analysis, false discovery rates were estimated by permuting HLA or CMV assignments 20 times. In a later analysis, co-occurring TCRs were grouped using DBSCAN, and TCRdist sequence similarity was added for clustering within HLA-allele-positive subsets. Repertoires with fewer than 30,000 or more than 120,000 public chains were left out of co-occurrence clustering, as were five repertoires with anomalous nucleotide sharing. In TCRdb, the immuneACCESS table is reduced to in-frame sequences with V and J assigned. These tables do not hold every clone; where another copy was compared, an unresolved V gene accounts for under half, and the others remain unexplained. V, J and clone size are those of that table, while D and trimming were read from the DNA. This sample has some 200,000 clones in its table, and 79% of those were observed once. Roughly 1.4% of the sample lies in the top ten.

Study-wide conclusions, independent of this receptor: Because counts were too low, about 15 rarely observed V segments, including chromosome 9 orphons, were left out of the earlier analysis of roughly 600 of the donors. For the cohort, immune exposure information was limited to CMV serostatus. Because some donors lacked HLA typing at each locus, the association tests relied only on the typed subset. Presence/absence analyses assumed roughly uniform sequencing depth across donors, an assumption that may not hold. A later analysis associated around 16,000 TCR beta sequences with specific HLA alleles at a false discovery rate of 0.05. A further reported finding was that TCR beta sequences accurately predicted the HLA-A and HLA-B alleles for most subjects in the first cohort. In vitro tests confirmed that a few of the cytomegalovirus-associated TCR beta chains recognize cytomegalovirus antigens. Most TCR sequences were observed very rarely across donors, whereas some public TCRs were present in many individuals. In both the original and validation cohorts, the classifier was reported to diagnose cytomegalovirus status with high specificity and sensitivity. The study listed 164 TCR beta chains as associated with cytomegalovirus. Linkage disequilibrium might explain the correlated functional status among segregating V segments, but an unknown experimental factor could not be ruled out. It was suggested by the authors that the approach could potentially be generalized to other disease states and immunological phenotypes. In a later analysis, HLA-associated TCR beta chains showed more clonal expansion and lower generation probabilities than non-associated chains that were equally common. Only TCR beta chains were sequenced in this cohort, and the absence of alpha or paired-chain data limited detectable features. A later analysis found that TCR association rates varied across HLA loci, with DRB1 alleles showing the most associated TCRs and HLA-C alleles the fewest. In a later genetic analysis, fewer N-insertions in productive TCRs were reported among donors in an Asian-associated ancestry cluster than the roughly 710-donor mean. In a later analysis, several top co-occurrence clusters were reported to appear linked to parvovirus B19, influenza, CMV and Epstein-Barr virus. V-gene and J-gene trimming of TCR beta chains was associated with a missense DCLRE1C variant in a later genetic analysis, and the association was replicated in an independent cohort. Broadly in line with IMGT annotations, most TCR beta V segments showed up in productive rearrangements about 90% or about 30% of the time in an earlier analysis of under 700 of the donors. The sequencing pipeline was judged likely to have produced a cluster of highly shared sequence variants as a technical artifact. According to a later analysis, most CMV-associated TCR beta chains appeared to be HLA-restricted, and the HLA associations seemed to be driven largely by CMV exposure. Assigning TCR associations to individual alleles was difficult when HLA alleles, especially DR and DQ, strongly co-occurred.

The cohort was made up of under 800 healthy bone marrow donors. All cohort members were sampled while nominally healthy, although unrecorded immune exposures were likely present. The donor tested CMV seropositive, placing the donor among the 250 to 300 seropositive members of the cohort. Every donor gave a peripheral blood sample, and the peripheral blood mononuclear cells from that sample were used for TCR beta sequencing. Genomic DNA was extracted from the blood cell samples with the Qiagen DNeasy Blood Extraction Kit. A word on this clone: Its antigen has not been determined. Nothing much larger sits one base from this clone, and base qualities are not available.

Sequencing was carried out using PBMCs. The clonotype originates from a girl aged 10 to 17 in good health and CMV-seropositive.

The CDR3 loop reads CASSYGTGDAYNSPLHF. The nucleotides are TGTGCCAGCAGCTATGGGACAGGGGATGCCTATAATTCACCCCTCCACTTT. Here the chain combines TRBV5-6 and TRBJ1-6; 10 bases in the middle match TRBD1. The CDR3 runs 17 amino acids, cysteine and phenylalanine included. Only the CDR3 DNA is retained, 51 bases long and in frame from the first base. Per the germline V gene, SGHDT is the CDR1 and YYEEEE is the CDR2. Compared with germline, V lacks 3 bases and J lacks 2 bases; bases without a gene match: 5.